The rows below give T cell receptor beta chains drawn from one sample of a study of T cells in tumors after PD-1 blockade. Assay used: immunoSEQ multiplex PCR; TCRdb lists only in-frame clones, some missing. The sample records over a thousand clones, under 80% being singletons. The sample here was tumor tissue, taken before anti-PD-1 treatment. The receptor set was obtained from a human donor with basal cell carcinoma. CDR3s include the opening cysteine and the closing phenylalanine or tryptophan. Each record gives: D gene, clone size, V gene, J gene, CDR3 DNA, CDR3 protein. D genes are given only for firm matches. Size tells how often a clone was seen (once, few, many) or the class of an expanded clone, and some rows leave it out.

>TRBD1|-|TRBV5-1|TRBJ1-2
TGCGCCAGCAGCTTAAACCCGGGACAGGGAGGCGCTGGCTACACCTTC
CASSLNPGQGGAGYTF
>-|few|TRBV9|TRBJ1-1
TGTGCCAGCAAGAGAAAATTGAAGAACACTGAAGCTTTCTTT
CASKRKLKNTEAFF
>-|-|TRBV12-5|TRBJ1-2
TGTGCTAGTGGCCCCAACCGAGGGGGCTACACCTTC
CASGPNRGGYTF
>-|large|TRBV28|TRBJ1-5
TGTGCCAGCAGTTTAGGATACGCGCTTAATCAGCCCCAGCATTTT
CASSLGYALNQPQHF
>TRBD1|-|TRBV9|TRBJ1-2
TGTGCCAGCAGCGTAGCCTGGACAGGGGTGGGTGGCTACACCTTC
CASSVAWTGVGGYTF
>TRBD1|-|TRBV18|TRBJ1-6
TGTGCCAGCTCACCCCGGGACAGGGGGAATTCACCCCTCCACTTT
CASSPRDRGNSPLHF
>TRBD2|-|TRBV7-2|TRBJ2-7
TGTGCCAGCAGCCTTTCGCGGGGGGACTACGAGCAGTACTTC
CASSLSRGDYEQYF
>-|-|TRBV4-1|TRBJ1-3
TGCGCCAGCAGCCAAGATTTCGGCCGAGGGGGAAACACCATATATTTT
CASSQDFGRGGNTIYF
>TRBD1|-|TRBV18|TRBJ2-3
TGTGCCAGCTCAGCCGGACAGGGAGGCACAGATACGCAGTATTTT
CASSAGQGGTDTQYF
>-|-|TRBV4-1|TRBJ1-5
TGCGCCAGCAGCCATCCGCAGGGCAGTCAGCCCCAGCATTTT
CASSHPQGSQPQHF
>TRBD1|-|TRBV15|TRBJ1-1
TGTGCCACCAGCAGACTCGGACAGGGTGTCTTAAGGACTGAAGCTTTCTTT
CATSRLGQGVLRTEAFF
>-|-|TRBV2|TRBJ2-1
TGTGCCAGCAAGGAAGACCAGAGCTCCTACAATGAGCAGTTCTTC
CASKEDQSSYNEQFF
>-|few|TRBV10-3|TRBJ2-2
TGTGCCATCAGTGAGTCGGGGTTCGCGAACACCGGGGAGCTGTTTTTT
CAISESGFANTGELFF
>-|once|TRBV21-1|TRBJ2-2
TGTGCCAGCAGCAAAGTGGGGACAGCCACCGGGGAGCTGTTTTTT
CASSKVGTATGELFF
>TRBD1|few|TRBV24-1|TRBJ2-1
TGTGCCACCAGTGACCTACAGGGGAAGCAGTTCTTC
CATSDLQGKQFF
>-|large|TRBV25-1|TRBJ2-5
TGTGCCAGCAGTGAGCGGGGGCACCAAGAGACCCAGTACTTC
CASSERGHQETQYF
>-|-|TRBV27|TRBJ1-2
TGTGCCAGCACCCTATCTCCCCATCTTGGCTACACCTTC
CASTLSPHLGYTF
>-|-|TRBV5-1|TRBJ1-6
TGCGCCAGCAGCTTGGACCGGTTGAGCTCCTATAATTCACCCCTCCACTTT
CASSLDRLSSYNSPLHF
>-|few|TRBV5-6|TRBJ1-1
TGTGCCAGCAGCTTGGTCCTGCGGTCCGGGGTACGGAACACTGAAGCTTTCTTT
CASSLVLRSGVRNTEAFF
>-|-|TRBV5-1|TRBJ1-6
TGCGCCAGCAGCTGGACGTACAGGGAGCAATTTGATAATTCACCCCTCCACTTT
CASSWTYREQFDNSPLHF
>TRBD2|-|TRBV19|TRBJ2-7
TGTGCCAGTAGTAAGCCTACAGGGAAGGCTAGCGGGGCTAACTCCTACGAGCAGTACTTC
CASSKPTGKASGANSYEQYF
>-|-|TRBV13|TRBJ1-4
TGTGCCAGCCGCGGGGGAACTAATGAAAAACTGTTTTTT
CASRGGTNEKLFF
>TRBD2|-|TRBV28|TRBJ2-5
TGTGCCAGCAGCACTAGCGGGTCCCGGGGTGGGACCCAGTACTTC
CASSTSGSRGGTQYF
>-|-|TRBV5-4|TRBJ1-1
TGTGCCAGCAGCTCGCTGACAGAGAACACTGAAGCTTTCTTT
CASSSLTENTEAFF
>-|once|TRBV28|TRBJ1-2
TGTGCCAGCAGTTTAGGGTCAACGGGGGGCTACACCTTC
CASSLGSTGGYTF
>-|-|TRBV29-1|TRBJ2-7
TGCAGCGTTGTTTTTGGGGTCGAGCAGTACTTC
CSVVFGVEQYF
>-|-|TRBV7-8|TRBJ1-4
TGTGCCAGCAGCCTAGGACGCCTTGGTGAAAAACTGTTTTTT
CASSLGRLGEKLFF
>-|-|TRBV7-6|TRBJ1-3
TGTGCCAGCAGCTTACAACAGGGCTCCTCTGGAAACACCATATATTTT
CASSLQQGSSGNTIYF
>-|-|TRBV10-3|TRBJ1-2
TGTGCCACCTCTAGGGGAGCTAACTATGGCTACACCTTC
CATSRGANYGYTF
>-|-|TRBV28|TRBJ2-5
TGTGCCAGCAGCCCCCTAGGGGAGACCCAGTACTTC
CASSPLGETQYF
>-|once|TRBV27|TRBJ2-7
TGTGCCAGCAGTTTGAAGGTTTCAGGATCCTACGAGCAGTACTTC
CASSLKVSGSYEQYF
>TRBD1|-|TRBV30|TRBJ1-4
TGTGCCTGGAGTGTACAGGGGGGAGAAAAACTGTTTTTT
CAWSVQGGEKLFF
>-|-|TRBV9|TRBJ2-7
TGTGCCAGCAGCCTCTCGGATAGCGGAGCGTACGAGCAGTACTTC
CASSLSDSGAYEQYF
>-|once|TRBV10-3|TRBJ1-1
TGTGCCATCAGTGAGTCTGGAGAGAACACTGAAGCTTTCTTT
CAISESGENTEAFF
>-|-|TRBV11-3|TRBJ1-1
TGTGCCAGCAGCTTTCAGGGGACTGAAGCTTTCTTT
CASSFQGTEAFF
>TRBD1|once|TRBV5-6|TRBJ2-7
TGTGCCAGCAGCCCAACCGGGACAGGCCTGGGGGAGCAGTACTTC
CASSPTGTGLGEQYF